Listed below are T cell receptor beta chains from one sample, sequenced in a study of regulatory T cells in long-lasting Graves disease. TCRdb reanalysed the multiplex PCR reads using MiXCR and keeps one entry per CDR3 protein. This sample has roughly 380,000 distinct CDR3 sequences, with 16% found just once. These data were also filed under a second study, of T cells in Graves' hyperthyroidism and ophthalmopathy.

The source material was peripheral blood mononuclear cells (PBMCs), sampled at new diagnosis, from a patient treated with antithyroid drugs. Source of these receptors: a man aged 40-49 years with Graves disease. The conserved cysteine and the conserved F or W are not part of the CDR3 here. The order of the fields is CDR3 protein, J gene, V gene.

CDR3 protein: AISESGAGVQPQH; J gene: TRBJ1-5; V gene: TRBV10-3
CDR3 protein: SARGDREWAQH; J gene: TRBJ1-5; V gene: TRBV20-1
CDR3 protein: ASIATESRANEKLF; J gene: TRBJ1-4; V gene: TRBV28
CDR3 protein: ASSSQQGRSPLH; J gene: TRBJ1-6; V gene: TRBV2
CDR3 protein: ASSLWETGELF; J gene: TRBJ2-2; V gene: TRBV7-6
CDR3 protein: ASSSHGPGLDVNEQF; J gene: TRBJ2-1; V gene: TRBV7-9
CDR3 protein: ATSDSKDSPLH; J gene: TRBJ1-6; V gene: TRBV24-1
CDR3 protein: STAIGDRVPDTQY; J gene: TRBJ2-3; V gene: TRBV29-1
CDR3 protein: ASSYGEGWNNEQF; J gene: TRBJ2-1; V gene: TRBV6-5
CDR3 protein: AISDGEGGPFREAF; J gene: TRBJ1-1; V gene: TRBV10-3
CDR3 protein: ASSSGQGGRTQY; J gene: TRBJ2-3; V gene: TRBV7-6
CDR3 protein: SARWHEQF; J gene: TRBJ2-1; V gene: TRBV20-1
CDR3 protein: ASSPDGGGYYEQY; J gene: TRBJ2-7; V gene: TRBV5-1
CDR3 protein: SARHSGGGTGGIQY; J gene: TRBJ2-4; V gene: TRBV20-1
CDR3 protein: ASSQSREITDTQY; J gene: TRBJ2-3; V gene: TRBV3-2
CDR3 protein: ASSPRSGGFNTQY; J gene: TRBJ2-3; V gene: TRBV18
CDR3 protein: ASRSLGQGLYYGYT; J gene: TRBJ1-2; V gene: TRBV27
CDR3 protein: SVEVDSNQPQH; J gene: TRBJ1-5; V gene: TRBV29-1
CDR3 protein: ASSQGDRAQPQH; J gene: TRBJ1-5; V gene: TRBV3-1
CDR3 protein: ASSLAWETQY; J gene: TRBJ2-5; V gene: TRBV7-9
CDR3 protein: ASTWGGGAYNEQF; J gene: TRBJ2-1; V gene: TRBV13
CDR3 protein: ASSLRFAGYT; J gene: TRBJ1-2; V gene: TRBV5-5
CDR3 protein: SAPDRGLGEAF; J gene: TRBJ1-1; V gene: TRBV20-1
CDR3 protein: ASRIGILTEAF; J gene: TRBJ1-1; V gene: TRBV6-1
CDR3 protein: ATSDASGVRIYNEQF; J gene: TRBJ2-1; V gene: TRBV24-1
CDR3 protein: ASSLRALAETQY; J gene: TRBJ2-5; V gene: TRBV7-8
CDR3 protein: AISDRERSLTGELF; J gene: TRBJ2-2; V gene: TRBV10-3
CDR3 protein: ASSGDRANTEAF; J gene: TRBJ1-1; V gene: TRBV18
CDR3 protein: ASSPREGSYEQY; J gene: TRBJ2-7; V gene: TRBV18
CDR3 protein: ASSGGGRAGELF; J gene: TRBJ2-2; V gene: TRBV7-9
CDR3 protein: ASSDPRVQETQY; J gene: TRBJ2-5; V gene: TRBV7-8
CDR3 protein: ASTLGQNTGELF; J gene: TRBJ2-2; V gene: TRBV18
CDR3 protein: ASSWGQGIYEQY; J gene: TRBJ2-7; V gene: TRBV7-2
CDR3 protein: SARATDTQY; J gene: TRBJ2-3; V gene: TRBV20-1
CDR3 protein: ANRLALADTGELF; J gene: TRBJ2-2; V gene: TRBV12-3/TRBV12-4
CDR3 protein: ASSIGARDATQY; J gene: TRBJ2-5; V gene: TRBV4-3
CDR3 protein: AIKAASTDTQY; J gene: TRBJ2-3; V gene: TRBV10-3
CDR3 protein: SVAAQMNTEAF; J gene: TRBJ1-1; V gene: TRBV29-1
CDR3 protein: ASSQDKPFSAGELF; J gene: TRBJ2-2; V gene: TRBV4-1